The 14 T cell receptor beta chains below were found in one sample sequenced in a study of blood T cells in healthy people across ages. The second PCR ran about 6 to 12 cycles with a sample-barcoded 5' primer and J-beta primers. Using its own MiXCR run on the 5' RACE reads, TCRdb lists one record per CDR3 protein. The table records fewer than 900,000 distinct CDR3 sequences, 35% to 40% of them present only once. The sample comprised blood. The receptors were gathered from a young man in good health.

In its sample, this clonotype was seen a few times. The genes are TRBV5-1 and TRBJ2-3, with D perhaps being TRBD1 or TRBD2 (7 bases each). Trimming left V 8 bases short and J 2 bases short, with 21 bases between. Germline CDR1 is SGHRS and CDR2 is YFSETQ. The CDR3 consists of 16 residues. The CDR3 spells CASSWGGGTDTDTQYF. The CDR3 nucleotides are TGCGCCAGTTCCTGGGGAGGGGGCACCGACACAGATACGCAGTATTTT.

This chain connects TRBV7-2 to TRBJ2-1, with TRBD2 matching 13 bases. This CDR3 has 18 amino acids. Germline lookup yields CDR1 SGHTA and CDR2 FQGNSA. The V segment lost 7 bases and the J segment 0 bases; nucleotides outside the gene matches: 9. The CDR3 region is CASTAETSGRSSYNEQFF. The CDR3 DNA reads TGTGCCAGCACCGCCGAGACTAGCGGGAGGAGCTCCTACAATGAGCAGTTCTTC.

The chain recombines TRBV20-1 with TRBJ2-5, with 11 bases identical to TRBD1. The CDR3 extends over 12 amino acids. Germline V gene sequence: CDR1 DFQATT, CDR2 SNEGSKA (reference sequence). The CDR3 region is CSGDRGGLEQYF. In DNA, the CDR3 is TGCAGCGGGGACAGGGGGGGTCTTGAGCAGTACTTC.

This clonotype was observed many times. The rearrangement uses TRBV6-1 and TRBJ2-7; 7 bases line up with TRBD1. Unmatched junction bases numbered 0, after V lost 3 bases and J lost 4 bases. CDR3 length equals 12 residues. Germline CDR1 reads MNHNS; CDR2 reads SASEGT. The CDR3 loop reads CASSETGYEQYF. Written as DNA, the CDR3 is TGTGCCAGCAGTGAGACAGGGTACGAGCAGTACTTC.

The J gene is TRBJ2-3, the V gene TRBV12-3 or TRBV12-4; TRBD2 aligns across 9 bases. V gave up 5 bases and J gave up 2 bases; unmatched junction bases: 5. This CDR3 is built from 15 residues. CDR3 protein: CASSRLAVLTDTQYF. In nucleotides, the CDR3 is TGTGCCAGCAGTCGACTAGCGGTCCTCACAGATACGCAGTATTTT.

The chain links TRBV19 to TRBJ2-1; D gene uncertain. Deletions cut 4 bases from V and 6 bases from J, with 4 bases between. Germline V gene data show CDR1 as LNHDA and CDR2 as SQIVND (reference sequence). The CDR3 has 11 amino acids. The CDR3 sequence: CASSNGNEQFF. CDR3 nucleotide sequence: TGTGCCAGTAGTAACGGCAATGAGCAGTTCTTC.

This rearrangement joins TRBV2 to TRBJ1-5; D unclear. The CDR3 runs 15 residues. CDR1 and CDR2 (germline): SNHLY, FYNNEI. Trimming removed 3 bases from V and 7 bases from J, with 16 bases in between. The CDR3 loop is CASSDSGSSRQPQHF. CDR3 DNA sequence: TGTGCCAGCAGTGACTCCGGGTCCAGCAGGCAGCCCCAGCATTTT.

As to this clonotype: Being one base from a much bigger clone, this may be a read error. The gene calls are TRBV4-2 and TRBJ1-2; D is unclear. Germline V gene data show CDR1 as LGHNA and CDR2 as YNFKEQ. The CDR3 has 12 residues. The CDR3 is CANSHQTWGYTF. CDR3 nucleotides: TGTGCCAACAGCCACCAGACCTGGGGCTACACCTTC.

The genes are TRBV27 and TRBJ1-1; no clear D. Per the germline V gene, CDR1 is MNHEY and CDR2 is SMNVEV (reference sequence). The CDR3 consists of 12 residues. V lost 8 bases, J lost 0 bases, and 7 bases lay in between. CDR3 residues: CASRKMNTEAFF. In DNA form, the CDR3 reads TGTGCCAGCCGAAAAATGAACACTGAAGCTTTCTTT.

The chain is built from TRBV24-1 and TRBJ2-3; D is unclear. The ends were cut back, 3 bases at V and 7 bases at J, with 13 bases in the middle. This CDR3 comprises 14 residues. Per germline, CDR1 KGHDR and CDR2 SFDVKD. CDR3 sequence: CATSDGRVRHTQYF. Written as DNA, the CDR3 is TGTGCCACCAGTGATGGACGGGTCAGACATACGCAGTATTTT.

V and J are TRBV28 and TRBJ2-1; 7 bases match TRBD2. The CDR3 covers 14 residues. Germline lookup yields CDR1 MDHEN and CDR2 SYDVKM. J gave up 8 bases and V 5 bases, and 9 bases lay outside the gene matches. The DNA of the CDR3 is TGTGCCAGCAGTAATCCAGCGGGACCTTATGAGCAGTTCTTC. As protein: CASSNPAGPYEQFF.

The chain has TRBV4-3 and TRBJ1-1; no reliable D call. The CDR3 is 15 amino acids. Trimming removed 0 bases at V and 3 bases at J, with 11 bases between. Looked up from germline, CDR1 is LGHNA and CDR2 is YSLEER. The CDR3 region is CASSQDGEGDTEAFF. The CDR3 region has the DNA TGCGCCAGCAGCCAAGATGGGGAGGGAGACACTGAAGCTTTCTTT.

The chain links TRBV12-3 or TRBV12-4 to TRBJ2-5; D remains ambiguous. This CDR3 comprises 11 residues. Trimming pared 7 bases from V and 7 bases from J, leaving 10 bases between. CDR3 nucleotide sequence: TGTGCCAGCACCACTCTGTTGACCCAGTACTTC. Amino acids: CASTTLLTQYF.

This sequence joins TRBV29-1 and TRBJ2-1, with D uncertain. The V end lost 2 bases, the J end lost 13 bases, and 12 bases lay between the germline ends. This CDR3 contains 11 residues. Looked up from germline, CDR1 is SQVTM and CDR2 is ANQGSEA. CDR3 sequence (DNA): TGCAGCGTTGAACTCCAGGCGACCCAGTTCTTC. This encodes CSVELQATQFF.